This T cell receptor (beta chain) is from a study of CXCR3-negative and CXCR3-positive naive CD8 T cells. Each TRB cDNA library was prepared by 5' RACE (with UMI labels). Reprocessing the 5' RACE reads, TCRdb reports a single entry for every CDR3 protein and omits DNA. The sample data list roughly 130,000 distinct CDR3 sequences. About this clonotype itself: Its cognate antigen is unknown.

Study-wide points: CXCR3-positive naive cells carried more hydrophobic TRB CDR3s than CXCR3-negative ones. Partial loss of CXCR3 expression followed cryopreservation; most assays used fresh PBMCs. Surface CD5 looked about the same in the naive subsets, so the authors worked out TCR strength from TRB CDR3 properties.

This CDR3 spans 15 amino acids. Germline V lookup: CDR1 MGHDK, CDR2 SYGVNS. The chain uses TRBV25-1 and TRBJ1-6; TCRdb outputs TRBD1, but without DNA this stays unchecked. The TCR was taken from a human donor in good health. Some clones in this sample may be carry-over from other donors' samples. Sequenced material: naive CXCR3+ CD8+ T cells from blood. Indicated subset: CD45RO-CCR7+CD27+CD95- naive CD8+ T cells expressing CXCR3 (TNR3+). This chain's CDR3 is CASSEYVSGGLTLHF. The full variable domain, with the rest looked up from reference TRBV25-1 and TRBJ1-6, is EADIYQTPRYLVIGTGKKITLECSQTMGHDKMYWYQQDPGMELHLIHYSYGVNSTEKGDLSSESTVSRIRTEHFPLTLESARPSHTSQYLCASSEYVSGGLTLHFGNGTRLTVT.